The 21 T cell receptor beta chains listed next were all sequenced from one sample in a study of cytomegalovirus exposure and HLA in healthy donors. Use of 60 Vbeta and 13 Jbeta primers characterized the PCR. Produced via immunoSEQ multiplex PCR; TCRdb's table is partial and in-frame only. The table lists roughly 190,000 clones, less than 85% of them singletons, with about 5% in the top ten. Sequencing was carried out using PBMCs. Receptors originate from a man aged 25-45 years in good health and CMV-seropositive.

Only a few counts were recorded for this clone. The chain carries TRBV6-5 and TRBJ2-5; maybe TRBD1 (5 bases). From germline, CDR1 is MNHEY and CDR2 SVGAGI. Trimming pared 2 bases from V and 2 bases from J, leaving 12 bases between. The CDR3 consists of 15 residues. CDR3 nucleotides: TGTGCCAGCAGTTACGACAGCACAAAGCAAGAGACCCAGTACTTC. Protein: CASSYDSTKQETQYF.

The chain combines TRBV28 with TRBJ2-1; 9 nucleotides align to TRBD1. The junction had 6 bases not matched to a gene; V was cut back by 4 bases and J by 8 bases. Germline loops: CDR1 MDHEN, CDR2 SYDVKM. CDR3 length: 14 residues. CDR3 sequence (DNA): TGTGCCAGCAGTTATCCGGGACAGGGCTATGAGCAGTTCTTC. Translated, it gives CASSYPGQGYEQFF.

The V call is TRBV5-1, the J call TRBJ2-3, with D possibly TRBD1 on 5 matching bases. The CDR3 spans 15 residues. The germline CDR1 and CDR2 sequences are SGHRS and YFSETQ. The V gene lost 5 bases and the J gene lost 0 bases, with 13 bases spanning the gap. In DNA form, the CDR3 reads TGCGCCAGCAGTTGGTGGGGCGGCAGCACAGATACGCAGTATTTT. This gives the protein CASSWWGGSTDTQYF. Complete variable domain (other parts from reference TRBV5-1 and TRBJ2-3): KAGVTQTPRYLIKTRGQQVTLSCSPISGHRSVSWYQQTPGQGLQFLFEYFSETQRNKGNFPGRFSGRQFSNSRSEMNVSTLELGDSALYLCASSWWGGSTDTQYFGPGTRLTVL.

The chain carries TRBV11-2 and TRBJ2-3; D perhaps matches TRBD1 (5 bases). The CDR3 totals 18 residues. Trimming pared 3 bases from V and 0 bases from J, leaving 19 bases between. CDR1 SGHAT and CDR2 FQNNGV come from the germline V gene. The CDR3 DNA is TGTGCCAGCAGCTTCCCTGCCACAGGTGGCACTAGCACAGATACGCAGTATTTT. It specifies CASSFPATGGTSTDTQYF.

The rearrangement uses TRBV10-3 and TRBJ2-7, with no clear D. With 1 base removed from V and 3 bases from J, the gap between germline ends came to 4 bases. This CDR3 is built from 12 residues. Germline CDR1 ENHRY, CDR2 SYGVKD. The CDR3 DNA reads as TGTGCCATCAGTGAGTACAGCTACGAGCAGTACTTC. This sequence encodes CAISEYSYEQYF.

The rearrangement joins TRBV7-3 to TRBJ2-3, with D uncertain. The CDR3 has 13 residues. The V and J ends lost 2 bases and 4 bases respectively, with 7 bases between them. Germline V CDR1 and CDR2: SGHTA, FQGTGA. Here the CDR3 reads CASSLDIADTQYF. The DNA for the CDR3 is TGTGCCAGCAGCTTAGACATTGCAGATACGCAGTATTTT.

The J gene is TRBJ2-5, the V gene TRBV7-9; no definite D call. V lost 1 base to trimming and J lost 2 bases, with 8 bases between them. The CDR3 is 14 amino acids. Germline-derived CDR1 and CDR2 are SEHNR and FQNEAQ (reference sequence). The CDR3: CASSLGVAQETQYF. The CDR3 DNA sequence: TGTGCCAGCAGCTTAGGAGTAGCTCAAGAGACCCAGTACTTC.

In nucleotides, the CDR3 is TGTGCCAGCAGCCCCAACAGGGGAGATACGCAGTATTTT. Translating it yields CASSPNRGDTQYF. This chain uses TRBV7-6 with TRBJ2-3; 7 bases are shared with TRBD1. Losses at the gene ends were 5 bases for V and 5 bases for J; bases not matched to a gene: 4. Germline V lookup: CDR1 SGHVS, CDR2 FNYEAQ. CDR3 size: 13 residues. The full variable domain, rest sourced from reference TRBV7-6 and TRBJ2-3, is GAGVSQSPRYKVTKRGQDVALRCDPISGHVSLYWYRQALGQGPEFLTYFNYEAQQDKSGLPNDRFSAERPEGSISTLTIQRTEQRDSAMYRCASSPNRGDTQYFGPGTRLTVL.

The V gene is TRBV9, the J gene TRBJ2-5; D unclear. CDR1 SGDLS and CDR2 YYNGEE come from the germline V gene. The CDR3 contains 14 residues. Trimming removed 4 bases at V and 4 bases at J, with 14 bases between. CDR3 residues: CASSPPTPGETQYF. The CDR3 DNA sequence: TGTGCCAGCAGCCCCCCCACGCCGGGAGAGACCCAGTACTTC.

This sequence joins TRBV21-1 and TRBJ2-7; no check of the table's D call, TRBD2, against the DNA was made. TRBV21-1 is a known pseudogene. The CDR3 loop spans 15 amino acids. Written as DNA, the CDR3 is TGTGCCAGCAGCAAGCGGCTAGCGGGACCATACGAGCAGTACTTC. Its translation is CASSKRLAGPYEQYF.

This chain links TRBV11-2 with TRBJ1-5, with D uncertain. The CDR3 runs to 15 residues. From germline, CDR1 is SGHAT and CDR2 FQNNGV. V was clipped by 2 bases and J by 6 bases, with 14 bases between them. CDR3 amino acids: CASSLTREGSQPQHF. The CDR3 nucleotides read TGTGCCAGCAGCTTAACCCGGGAGGGAAGTCAGCCCCAGCATTTT.

The chain employs TRBV9 and TRBJ1-5; tentative D call: TRBD1 (6 bases). Trimming shortened V by 5 bases and J by 6 bases, and 18 bases separated the two germline ends. Per the germline V gene, CDR1 is SGDLS and CDR2 is YYNGEE. The length of the CDR3 is 15 residues. The CDR3 bases are TGTGCCAGCAGGAGGGGAGGGGGTGACAGTCAGCCCCAGCATTTT. Translated, it gives CASRRGGGDSQPQHF.

This clone was seen just once. This chain uses TRBV7-3 with TRBJ2-3; TRBD1 matches 7 bases. The CDR3 length is 15 residues. Germline CDR1 is SGHTA and CDR2 is FQGTGA. V trimming: 3 bases; J trimming: 4 bases; junction bases outside the gene matches: 7. The CDR3 bases are TGTGCCAGCAGCTTCGTAGGGGGCACGGCAGATACGCAGTATTTT. It translates to CASSFVGGTADTQYF. The full variable domain, completed using reference TRBV7-3 and TRBJ2-3, is GAGVSQTPSNKVTEKGKYVELRCDPISGHTALYWYRQSLGQGPEFLIYFQGTGAADDSGLPNDRFFAVRPEGSVSTLKIQRTERGDSAVYLCASSFVGGTADTQYFGPGTRLTVL.

The V and J genes are TRBV10-3 and TRBJ2-7, with D possibly being TRBD1 (5 bases). Per germline, CDR1 ENHRY and CDR2 SYGVKD. V lost 3 bases and J 4 bases, leaving 16 bases between the germline ends. The CDR3 length is 15 residues. Written as DNA, the CDR3 is TGTGCCATCAGTGAAGCCGACAGAAGTGGTTACGAGCAGTACTTC. Translation: CAISEADRSGYEQYF.

The chain is built from TRBV27 and TRBJ2-7; 11 bases align to TRBD2. Germline CDR1 reads MNHEY; CDR2 reads SMNVEV (reference sequence). V lost 5 bases and J lost 5; bases outside the gene matches: 8. CDR3 length: 15 residues. The CDR3 is CASSQPLAGADEQYF. CDR3 nucleotides: TGTGCCAGCAGTCAACCACTAGCGGGAGCGGACGAGCAGTACTTC.

This rearrangement joins TRBV6-5 to TRBJ2-7; perhaps TRBD2 as D (6 bases). Germline CDR1 reads MNHEY; CDR2 reads SVGAGI. V was trimmed by 6 bases and J by 2 bases, leaving 17 bases between them. CDR3 length: 15 amino acids. This CDR3 is CASSVLLWGAYEQYF. The DNA of the CDR3 is TGTGCCAGCAGCGTGCTCCTTTGGGGGGCCTACGAGCAGTACTTC.

This clone was detected only a few times. V and J are TRBV19 and TRBJ1-6; 10 bases align to TRBD1. Germline-derived CDR1 and CDR2 are LNHDA and SQIVND (reference sequence). The CDR3 sequence is 16 residues long. With 3 bases clipped from V and 8 bases from J, the junction kept 7 bases outside the gene matches. The CDR3, as DNA: TGTGCCAGTAGTATGGGGACAGGGGAAGGGTATTCACCCCTCCACTTT. This encodes CASSMGTGEGYSPLHF.

V and J are TRBV2 and TRBJ2-7, with D tentatively TRBD2 (6 bases). V shed 3 bases and J shed 1 base, with 19 bases lying between them. The CDR3 contains 17 residues. Looked up from germline, CDR1 is SNHLY and CDR2 is FYNNEI. This CDR3 reads CASSDHASSGVSYEQYF. CDR3 sequence (DNA): TGTGCCAGCAGTGACCACGCCAGCTCGGGAGTTTCCTACGAGCAGTACTTC.

The rearrangement uses TRBV5-5 and TRBJ2-3; D might be TRBD2 (6 bases). The CDR3 length is 13 residues. Trimming cost V 3 bases and J 6 bases, with 11 bases left between them. Germline CDR1 SGHKS, CDR2 YYEKEE (reference sequence). The CDR3 reads CASSSGDGDTQYF. The CDR3 nucleotides read TGTGCCAGCAGCTCGGGGGACGGGGATACGCAGTATTTT.

V is TRBV5-4 and J is TRBJ2-4; weak D call: TRBD2 (6 bases). The germline V gene has CDR1 SGHNT and CDR2 YYREEE (reference sequence). The V end was cut by 0 bases, the J end by 0 bases, with 13 bases between. This CDR3 spans 17 amino acids. The CDR3 here is CASSLARVGLAKNIQYF. The CDR3 bases are TGTGCCAGCAGCTTGGCCAGGGTGGGACTAGCCAAAAACATTCAGTACTTC.

The chain recombines TRBV11-2 with TRBJ2-1; D is undetermined. The CDR3 length is 12 residues. The germline V gene has CDR1 SGHAT and CDR2 FQNNGV. V lost 5 bases and J 4 bases, leaving 6 bases between the germline ends. The CDR3 DNA reads TGTGCCAGCAGCCCCCAGTACAATGAGCAGTTCTTC. It yields the protein CASSPQYNEQFF. Drawing the rest from reference TRBV11-2 and TRBJ2-1, the complete variable domain is EAGVAQSPRYKIIEKRQSVAFWCNPISGHATLYWYQQILGQGPKLLIQFQNNGVVDDSQLPKDRFSAERLKGVDSTLKIQPAKLEDSAVYLCASSPQYNEQFFGPGTRLTVL.